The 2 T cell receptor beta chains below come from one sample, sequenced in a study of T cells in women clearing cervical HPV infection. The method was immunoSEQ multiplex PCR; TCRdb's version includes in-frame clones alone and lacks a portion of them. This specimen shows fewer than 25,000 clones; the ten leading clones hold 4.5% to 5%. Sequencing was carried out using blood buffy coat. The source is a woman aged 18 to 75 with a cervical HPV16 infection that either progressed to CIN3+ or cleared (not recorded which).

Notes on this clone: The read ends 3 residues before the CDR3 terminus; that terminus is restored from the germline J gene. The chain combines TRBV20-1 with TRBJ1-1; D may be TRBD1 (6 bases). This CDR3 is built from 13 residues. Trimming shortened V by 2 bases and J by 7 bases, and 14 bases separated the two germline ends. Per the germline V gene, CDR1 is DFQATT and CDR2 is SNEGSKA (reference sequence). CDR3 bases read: TGCAGTGCTAGAATCCAACCAGGGGATGAA. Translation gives CSARIQPGDE. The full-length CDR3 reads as CSARIQPGDEAFF.

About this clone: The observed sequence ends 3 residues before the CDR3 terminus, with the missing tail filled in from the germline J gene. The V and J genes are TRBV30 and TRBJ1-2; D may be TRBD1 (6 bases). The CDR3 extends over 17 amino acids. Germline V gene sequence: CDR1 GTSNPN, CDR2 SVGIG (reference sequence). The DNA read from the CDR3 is TGTGCCTGGAGTGCCAGGGGCGCCTGGACTAGCGCAGATACC. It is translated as CAWSARGAWTSADT. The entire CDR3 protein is CAWSARGAWTSADTYTF.